This entry concerns a single T cell receptor (beta chain). TCRdb used MiXCR to reprocess the 5' RACE reads, holding one entry per CDR3 protein. The sample includes about 370,000 distinct CDR3 sequences, roughly 10% of them seen just once. The source of the sample is a study of T cells after yellow fever vaccination. The input for sequencing was PBMCs, taken on the day of the first yellow fever vaccination. This sequence originates from a man aged 18 to 30 who received the YFV17D yellow fever vaccine.

The CDR3 protein is CASSTLKRGDGYTF. The DNA for the CDR3 is TGCGCCAGCAGCACCCTTAAGAGAGGCGATGGCTACACCTTC. This chain uses TRBV5-1 with TRBJ1-2; D is ambiguous. The CDR3 has 14 residues. Trimming took 4 bases from V and 6 from J, leaving 16 bases between them. Germline CDR1 SGHRS, CDR2 YFSETQ.